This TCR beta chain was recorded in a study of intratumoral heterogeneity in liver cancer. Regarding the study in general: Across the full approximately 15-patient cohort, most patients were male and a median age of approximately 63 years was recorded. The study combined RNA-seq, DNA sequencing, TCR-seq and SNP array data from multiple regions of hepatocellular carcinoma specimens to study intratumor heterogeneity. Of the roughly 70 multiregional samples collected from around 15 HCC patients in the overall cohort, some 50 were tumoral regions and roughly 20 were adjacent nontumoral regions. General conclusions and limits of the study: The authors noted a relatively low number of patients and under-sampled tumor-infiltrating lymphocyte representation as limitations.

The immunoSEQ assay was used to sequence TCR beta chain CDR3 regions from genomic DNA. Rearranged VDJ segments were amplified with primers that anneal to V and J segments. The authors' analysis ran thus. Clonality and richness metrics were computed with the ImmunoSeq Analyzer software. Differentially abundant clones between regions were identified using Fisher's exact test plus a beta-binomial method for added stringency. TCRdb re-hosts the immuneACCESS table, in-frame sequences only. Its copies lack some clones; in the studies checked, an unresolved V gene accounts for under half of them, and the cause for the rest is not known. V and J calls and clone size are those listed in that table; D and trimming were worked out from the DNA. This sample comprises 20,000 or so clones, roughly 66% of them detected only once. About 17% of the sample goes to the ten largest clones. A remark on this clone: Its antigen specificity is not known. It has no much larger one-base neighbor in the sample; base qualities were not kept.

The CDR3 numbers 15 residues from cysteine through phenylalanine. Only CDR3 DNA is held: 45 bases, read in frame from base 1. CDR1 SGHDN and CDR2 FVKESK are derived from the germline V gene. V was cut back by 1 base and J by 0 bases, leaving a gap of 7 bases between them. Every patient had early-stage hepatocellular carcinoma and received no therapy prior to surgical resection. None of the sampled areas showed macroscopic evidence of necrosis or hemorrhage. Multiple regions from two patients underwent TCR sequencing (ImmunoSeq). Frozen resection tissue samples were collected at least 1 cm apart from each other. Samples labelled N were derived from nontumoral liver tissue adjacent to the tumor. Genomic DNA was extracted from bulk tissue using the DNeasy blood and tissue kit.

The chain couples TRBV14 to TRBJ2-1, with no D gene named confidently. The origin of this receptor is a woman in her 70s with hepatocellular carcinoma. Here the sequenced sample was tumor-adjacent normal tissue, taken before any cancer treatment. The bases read TGTGCCAGCAGCCAAGTGGCCAGCTCCTACAATGAGCAGTTCTTC. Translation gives CASSQVASSYNEQFF.